The 26 T cell receptor beta chains reported below all come from one sample, sequenced in a study of shared clonotypes between healthy human individuals. Method: immunoSEQ multiplex PCR; TCRdb's copy keeps in-frame clones and lacks some. The sample has around 440,000 clones, 70% to 80% seen once. Material: PBMCs. The receptor set was obtained from a middle-aged woman in good health. Some clones in this sample may be carry-over from other donors' samples.

Ten or more counts support this clone. The chain has TRBV5-1 and TRBJ2-5; D uncertain. Trimming removed 0 bases from V and 4 bases from J, with 13 bases in between. Germline CDR1 is SGHRS and CDR2 is YFSETQ. The CDR3 totals 15 residues. The CDR3 sequence: CASSLAASAGETQYF. CDR3 sequence (DNA): TGCGCCAGCAGCTTGGCTGCCTCGGCAGGAGAGACCCAGTACTTC.

The V and J genes are TRBV5-1 and TRBJ2-1, with D possibly matching TRBD1 (6 bases). The V end lost 4 bases, the J end lost 3 bases, and 14 bases lay between the germline ends. Germline loops: CDR1 SGHRS, CDR2 YFSETQ. The CDR3 runs to 15 residues. The CDR3 DNA follows: TGCGCCAGCAGCCATGACAGGAATAACTACAATGAGCAGTTCTTC. It specifies CASSHDRNNYNEQFF.

The chain couples TRBV5-4 to TRBJ2-1, with D possibly being TRBD2 (5 bases). The CDR3 spans 13 residues. Germline values: CDR1 SGHNT, CDR2 YYREEE (reference sequence). Trimming left V 2 bases short and J 8 bases short, with 11 bases between. In DNA, the CDR3 is TGTGCCAGCAGCTTCTACGCGGGCGATGAGCAGTTCTTC. Translated: CASSFYAGDEQFF.

The rearrangement uses TRBV28 and TRBJ1-2, with D possibly TRBD1 on 5 matching bases. The CDR3 runs to 13 residues. Germline V gene lookup returns CDR1 MDHEN and CDR2 SYDVKM. Trimming cost V 4 bases and J 7 bases, with 13 bases left between them. The chain's CDR3 is CASSSLRGGGYTF. DNA for the CDR3: TGTGCCAGCAGTTCGCTCCGGGGGGGTGGCTACACCTTC.

J is TRBJ2-2 and V is TRBV6-5, with 7 bases lining up with TRBD2. In germline, CDR1 is MNHEY, CDR2 SVGAGI. This CDR3 has 14 residues. V trimming: 6 bases; J trimming: 7 bases; junction bases outside the gene matches: 8. CDR3 in amino acids: CASRNGGSIGELFF. Here the CDR3 DNA reads TGTGCCAGCAGAAACGGGGGGAGTATCGGGGAGCTGTTTTTT.

As concerns this clone: Given a far larger clone just one base away, this is likely a sequencing read error. The sample holds other DNA sequences that translate to the same CDR3. V usage is TRBV28 and J usage is TRBJ1-2; 8 bases fit TRBD1. The CDR3 sequence is 13 residues long. The germline gives CDR1 MDHEN, CDR2 SYDVKM. After removal of 5 bases from V and 7 bases from J, the junction contained 6 bases not matched to a gene. The CDR3 is CASSRTGPGGYTF. CDR3 DNA: TGTGCCAGCAGTCGGACAGGGCCGGGTGGCTACACCTTC.

In the case of this clone: It is likely a read error: a sequence one base away is far more abundant. The V and J genes are TRBV6-6 and TRBJ2-2; D is uncertain. The CDR3 loop spans 15 amino acids. The germline CDR1 and CDR2 sequences are MNHNY and SVGAGI (reference sequence). The CDR3 nucleotides are TGTGCCAGCACCACCGCACAGACCAACACCTGGGAGCTGTTTTTT. It yields the protein CASTTAQTNTWELFF.

The chain is built from TRBV7-2 and TRBJ2-7; D not certain. Deletions cut 4 bases from V and 3 bases from J, with 16 bases between. The CDR3 covers 15 residues. Germline V CDR1 and CDR2: SGHTA, FQGNSA. CDR3 sequence: CASSSYPPRLYEQYF. The DNA for the CDR3 is TGTGCCAGCAGCTCATACCCCCCAAGGCTCTACGAGCAGTACTTC.

The chain uses TRBV27 and TRBJ2-7; 7 bases map to TRBD2. V lost 3 bases, J lost 6 bases, and 8 bases stayed unmatched. CDR3 size: 14 residues. Germline V gene sequence: CDR1 MNHEY, CDR2 SMNVEV (reference sequence). The DNA for the CDR3 is TGTGCCAGCAGTTTGTTGGCGGGAGCTGGCGAGCAGTACTTC. Protein: CASSLLAGAGEQYF.

The chain carries TRBV19 and TRBJ1-5, with 12 bases identical to TRBD1. The CDR3 is 16 residues long. The trim removed 4 bases at V and 3 bases at J, leaving 4 bases unmatched. Germline V gives CDR1 LNHDA, CDR2 SQIVND (reference sequence). The CDR3 loop reads CASSRGTGGNNQPQHF. In nucleotides, the CDR3 is TGTGCCAGTAGTAGGGGGACAGGGGGCAACAATCAGCCCCAGCATTTT.

About this clone itself: Only one base separates this from a far larger clonotype, so it likely reflects a read error. The V and J genes are TRBV11-2 and TRBJ1-1; D remains ambiguous. The CDR3 runs 12 residues. Germline V gene lookup returns CDR1 SGHAT and CDR2 FQNNGV. Trimming took 1 base from V and 7 from J, leaving 7 bases between them. CDR3 nucleotide sequence: TGTGCCAGCAGCTTAGTAGCGCTTGAAGCTTTCTTT. Translating it yields CASSLVALEAFF.

The CDR3 loop reads CASSTGSQGGYNEQFF. In DNA, the CDR3 is TGTGCCAGTAGTACCGGGAGCCAGGGAGGGTACAATGAGCAGTTCTTC. The rearrangement uses TRBV19 and TRBJ2-1, with 7 bases that match TRBD2. Germline CDR1 reads LNHDA; CDR2 reads SQIVND (reference sequence). This CDR3 is built from 16 residues. J lost 4 bases, V lost 4 bases, and 10 bases had no gene match.

The chain employs TRBV4-1 and TRBJ1-4; D is perhaps TRBD1 (5 bases). Trimming pared 1 base from V and 8 bases from J, leaving 11 bases between. Germline V gives CDR1 MGHRA, CDR2 YSYEKL. The CDR3 spans 14 residues. CDR3 in amino acids: CASSQAAGREKLFF. CDR3 in DNA: TGCGCCAGCAGCCAAGCGGCGGGACGGGAAAAACTGTTTTTT.

The chain has TRBV29-1 and TRBJ2-1, with D tentatively TRBD1 or TRBD2 (5 bases each). The CDR3 extends over 13 amino acids. Trimming removed 7 bases from V and 9 bases from J, with 19 bases in between. CDR1 SQVTM and CDR2 ANQGSEA come from the germline V gene. The CDR3 DNA sequence: TGCAGCGCCCCCAGGACGGGGCTGGGTGAGCAGTTCTTC. Its protein product is CSAPRTGLGEQFF.

The gene calls are TRBV7-9 and TRBJ2-7; possibly TRBD2 for D (5 bases). V shed 3 bases and J shed 0 bases, with 9 bases lying between them. Germline V lookup: CDR1 SEHNR, CDR2 FQNEAQ (reference sequence). This CDR3 is 14 amino acids long. Here the CDR3 DNA reads TGTGCCAGCAGCTTCGGGGTTACCTCCTACGAGCAGTACTTC. Translated, it gives CASSFGVTSYEQYF.

The chain employs TRBV9 and TRBJ2-1, with D maybe TRBD2 (7 bases). Per germline, CDR1 SGDLS and CDR2 YYNGEE. Trimming left V 4 bases short and J 0 bases short, with 14 bases between. The CDR3 sequence is 16 residues long. CDR3 coding DNA: TGTGCCAGCAGCCCCCGGGGGGCTAGCTCCTACAATGAGCAGTTCTTC. It specifies CASSPRGASSYNEQFF.

The gene calls are TRBV21-1 and TRBJ2-7; the table's TRBD2 call for D was not verified on the DNA. TRBV21-1 is noted as a pseudogene. There are 15 residues in the CDR3. CDR3 nucleotides: TGTGCCAGCAGCAAAGGAGAGGTCCGTGGGTACGAGCAGTACTTC. Residues: CASSKGEVRGYEQYF.

This clone came up many times. The gene calls are TRBV5-1 and TRBJ2-1; TRBD2 might be the D (6 bases). Trimming stripped 4 bases from V and 5 bases from J, with 19 bases between. Germline V lookup: CDR1 SGHRS, CDR2 YFSETQ. The CDR3 consists of 16 residues. This CDR3 is CASSRNPGLQNNEQFF. The DNA for the CDR3 is TGCGCCAGCAGCCGGAACCCGGGACTTCAAAACAATGAGCAGTTCTTC. Full variable domain (rest looked up from reference TRBV5-1 and TRBJ2-1): KAGVTQTPRYLIKTRGQQVTLSCSPISGHRSVSWYQQTPGQGLQFLFEYFSETQRNKGNFPGRFSGRQFSNSRSEMNVSTLELGDSALYLCASSRNPGLQNNEQFFGPGTRLTVL.

The J gene is TRBJ2-7, the V gene TRBV5-8; possible D gene TRBD2, 6 bases. The CDR3 contains 17 residues. V lost 0 bases and J lost 4, with 20 bases in between. The germline V gene encodes CDR1 SGHTS and CDR2 YDEGEE. The CDR3, as DNA: TGTGCCAGCAGCTTGGCCGGAGGGGCTTTTGGGGCTTACGAGCAGTACTTC. Amino acid sequence: CASSLAGGAFGAYEQYF.

This clone was observed a single time. The V and J genes are TRBV18 and TRBJ1-3; 9 positions agree with TRBD1. The V and J ends lost 3 bases and 9 bases, in that order; junction bases with no gene match: 9. Germline lookup yields CDR1 KGHSH and CDR2 LQKENI. The CDR3 has 15 residues. CDR3 nucleotide sequence: TGTGCCAGCTCACCCCCCCGACAGGGGGAAACCACCATATATTTT. This gives the protein CASSPPRQGETTIYF.

This clone came up once. The genes are TRBV30 and TRBJ1-5, with TRBD1 matching 7 bases. This CDR3 has 13 amino acids. V lost 5 bases, J lost 3 bases, and 4 bases stayed unmatched. From germline, CDR1 is GTSNPN and CDR2 SVGIG (reference sequence). CDR3 protein: CAWAGQVNQPQHF. In DNA form, the CDR3 reads TGTGCCTGGGCTGGACAGGTCAATCAGCCCCAGCATTTT.

The chain employs TRBV7-9 and TRBJ1-5; possible D gene TRBD1, 6 bases. Germline-derived CDR1 and CDR2 are SEHNR and FQNEAQ (reference sequence). This CDR3 has 15 amino acids. Trimming took 5 bases from V and 1 from J, leaving 12 bases between them. As DNA, the CDR3 is TGTGCCAGCAGCAAAGAACAGGGAAGCAATCAGCCCCAGCATTTT. This encodes CASSKEQGSNQPQHF.

The CDR3 DNA follows: TGTGCCAGCAGCTTACGTCGCGGAGAGATGAACACCGGGGAGCTGTTTTTT. This sequence encodes CASSLRRGEMNTGELFF. The rearrangement links TRBV7-6 to TRBJ2-2; D is ambiguous. Trimming took off 2 bases at V and 1 base at J, with 14 bases between the two ends. The germline V gene encodes CDR1 SGHVS and CDR2 FNYEAQ. This CDR3 is built from 17 residues. The complete variable domain, with remaining parts taken from reference TRBV7-6 and TRBJ2-2, reads GAGVSQSPRYKVTKRGQDVALRCDPISGHVSLYWYRQALGQGPEFLTYFNYEAQQDKSGLPNDRFSAERPEGSISTLTIQRTEQRDSAMYRCASSLRRGEMNTGELFFGEGSRLTVL.

This chain connects TRBV6-1 to TRBJ1-5; the D gene is possibly TRBD1 (6 bases). The CDR3 spans 15 residues. Trimming shortened V by 7 bases and J by 6 bases, and 19 bases separated the two germline ends. Germline CDR1 and CDR2: MNHNS and SASEGT. The CDR3 protein is CASTGPRGYIQPQHF. For the CDR3, the DNA is TGTGCCAGCACCGGGCCCAGGGGTTACATTCAGCCCCAGCATTTT.

With respect to this clone: This likely came from a read error, as a far larger clone is one base away. The chain joins TRBV27 to TRBJ1-5; 7 nucleotides match TRBD1. Per the germline V gene, CDR1 is MNHEY and CDR2 is SMNVEV (reference sequence). CDR3 length: 13 residues. The CDR3 bases are TGTGCCACATCACAGGGGTACAATCAGCCCCAGCGTTTT. Translation gives CATSQGYNQPQRF.

This clone was counted only a few times. V is TRBV28 and J is TRBJ1-4; D gene ambiguous. Germline CDR1 reads MDHEN; CDR2 reads SYDVKM. Trimming pared 5 bases from V and 5 bases from J, leaving 12 bases between. This CDR3 comprises 14 residues. CDR3 protein: CASSPPGENEKLFF. In DNA form, the CDR3 reads TGTGCCAGCAGTCCCCCCGGGGAGAATGAAAAACTGTTTTTT. Supplemented by reference TRBV28 and TRBJ1-4, the full variable domain reads DVKVTQSSRYLVKRTGEKVFLECVQDMDHENMFWYRQDPGLGLRLIYFSYDVKMKEKGDIPEGYSVSREKKERFSLILESASTNQTSMYLCASSPPGENEKLFFGSGTQLSVL.